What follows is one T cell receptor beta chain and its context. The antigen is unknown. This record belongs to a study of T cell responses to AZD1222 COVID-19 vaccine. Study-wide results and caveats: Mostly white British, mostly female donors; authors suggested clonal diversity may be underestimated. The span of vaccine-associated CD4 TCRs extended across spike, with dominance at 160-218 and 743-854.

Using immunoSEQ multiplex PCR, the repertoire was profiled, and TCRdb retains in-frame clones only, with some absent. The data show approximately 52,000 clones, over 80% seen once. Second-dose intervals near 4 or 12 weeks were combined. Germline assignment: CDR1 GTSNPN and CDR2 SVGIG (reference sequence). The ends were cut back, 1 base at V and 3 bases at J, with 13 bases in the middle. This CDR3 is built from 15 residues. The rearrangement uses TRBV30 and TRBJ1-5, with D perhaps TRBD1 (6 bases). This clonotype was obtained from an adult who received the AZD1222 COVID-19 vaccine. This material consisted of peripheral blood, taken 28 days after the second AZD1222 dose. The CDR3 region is CAWSGKGGINQPQHF. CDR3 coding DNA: TGTGCCTGGAGTGGAAAAGGGGGGATCAATCAGCCCCAGCATTTT.